The 31 T cell receptor beta chains listed next were all sequenced from one sample in a study of blood T cell repertoires in COVID-19. Only in-frame clones appear in the TCRdb table, and some are missing; sequencing was by immunoSEQ multiplex PCR. The repertoire holds more than 250,000 clones, over 75% seen once, with 4.5% to 5.5% in the top ten. Sequencing used peripheral blood. The receptors were sampled from a man over 45 with active or convalescent COVID-19.

This clone was recorded once. The chain carries TRBV18 and TRBJ1-1; 8 bases line up with TRBD1. V was clipped by 3 bases and J by 3 bases; unmatched bases: 6. Germline CDR1 reads KGHSH; CDR2 reads LQKENI. The CDR3 loop spans 15 amino acids. The CDR3 sequence is CASSPRTGQDTEAFF. The CDR3 nucleotides read TGTGCCAGCTCACCTAGGACAGGGCAGGACACTGAAGCTTTCTTT.

V and J are TRBV30 and TRBJ1-5; TRBD1 might be the D (5 bases). V was shortened by 0 bases and J by 5 bases, with 17 bases between the two germline ends. The CDR3 has 16 residues. Per the germline V gene, CDR1 is GTSNPN and CDR2 is SVGIG (reference sequence). The CDR3 region is CAWSVGRTSPYQPQHF. Here the CDR3 DNA reads TGTGCCTGGAGTGTAGGCAGGACAAGCCCCTATCAGCCCCAGCATTTT.

The V call is TRBV7-9, the J call TRBJ2-7; 8 bases are shared with TRBD1. The CDR3 has 14 amino acids. Looked up from germline, CDR1 is SEHNR and CDR2 is FQNEAQ (reference sequence). After removal of 5 bases from V and 7 bases from J, the junction contained 10 bases not matched to a gene. CDR3 sequence (DNA): TGTGCCAGCAGCCCTCGACAGGGGTCGCGGGAGCAGTACTTC. Translating it yields CASSPRQGSREQYF.

This chain's CDR3 is CASKQGGFVIYGYTF. The CDR3 DNA reads TGTGCCAGCAAACAAGGGGGCTTCGTTATCTATGGCTACACCTTC. The chain joins TRBV28 to TRBJ1-2, with 7 positions matching TRBD1. Germline CDR1 is MDHEN and CDR2 is SYDVKM. V was clipped by 7 bases and J by 4 bases; unmatched bases: 12. The CDR3 has 15 residues.

The chain is built from TRBV12-2 and TRBJ2-3; TRBD2, the table's D call, lacks a check against the DNA. TRBV12-2 is termed a pseudogene. CDR3 size: 16 residues. The CDR3 nucleotides are TGTGCAAGTCGCCTACGCGGGGGGGCTAGCACAGATACGCAGTATTTT. Encoded protein: CASRLRGGASTDTQYF.

The chain has TRBV19 and TRBJ1-1; 7 positions match TRBD1. Germline trimming cut 6 bases from V and 0 bases from J; bases unmatched to any gene: 10. Germline loops: CDR1 LNHDA, CDR2 SQIVND (reference sequence). There are 16 residues in the CDR3. Written as DNA, the CDR3 is TGTGCCAGTAGACCTGGAGGGGACAGCATGAACACTGAAGCTTTCTTT. Its translation: CASRPGGDSMNTEAFF.

This chain connects TRBV7-2 to TRBJ1-1, with a possible D match to TRBD1 (5 bases). CDR1 is SGHTA and CDR2 is FQGNSA in the germline V gene. V shed 4 bases and J shed 2 bases, with 11 bases lying between them. This CDR3 comprises 14 residues. The CDR3, as DNA: TGTGCCAGCAGCTCACAAGGGGCTAACACTGAAGCTTTCTTT. Translation: CASSSQGANTEAFF. Using reference TRBV7-2 and TRBJ1-1 for the parts outside the CDR3, the full variable domain is GAGVSQSPSNKVTEKGKDVELRCDPISGHTALYWYRQSLGQGLEFLIYFQGNSAPDKSGLPSDRFSAERTGGSVSTLTIQRTQQEDSAVYLCASSSQGANTEAFFGQGTRLTVV.

This sequence joins TRBV7-8 and TRBJ2-7; 9 bases agree with TRBD2. CDR1 is SGHVS and CDR2 is FQNEAQ in the germline V gene. The V gene end was trimmed by 5 bases and the J gene end by 4 bases; junction bases not matched to a gene: 9. CDR3 length equals 15 residues. The DNA of the CDR3 is TGTGCCAGCAGCCCCGTAGCGGGAGAACTTTACGAGCAGTACTTC. It codes for CASSPVAGELYEQYF.

The chain couples TRBV7-3 to TRBJ2-3, with TRBD2 as a possible D gene (6 bases). V was pared by 5 bases and J by 4 bases, with 13 bases between. The CDR3 is made up of 14 amino acids. Germline CDR1 SGHTA, CDR2 FQGTGA. The CDR3 spells CASSQGAGSDTQYF. The CDR3 DNA is TGTGCCAGCAGCCAAGGGGCGGGATCAGATACGCAGTATTTT.

This chain links TRBV25-1 with TRBJ1-4, with 8 bases identical to TRBD1. The CDR3 loop spans 15 amino acids. Germline CDR1 and CDR2: MGHDK and SYGVNS. V shed 5 bases, J shed 2 bases, and the junction held 4 bases outside the gene matches. The CDR3, as DNA: TGTGCCAGCAGTCGACAGGGGAGCACTAATGAAAAACTGTTTTTT. Translating gives CASSRQGSTNEKLFF.

This clone was observed a few times. The J gene is TRBJ1-6, the V gene TRBV30, with TRBD1 matching over 7 bases. CDR1 and CDR2 (germline): GTSNPN, SVGIG (reference sequence). After removal of 0 bases from V and 7 bases from J, the junction contained 3 bases not matched to a gene. The CDR3 covers 14 residues. The CDR3 DNA reads as TGTGCCTGGAGTGTGAGGGGGCCAAATTCACCCCTCCACTTT. Amino acid sequence: CAWSVRGPNSPLHF.

This clone has just one count. The J gene is TRBJ2-2, the V gene TRBV12-3 or TRBV12-4; D uncertain. The ends were cut back, 2 bases at V and 6 bases at J, with 7 bases in the middle. The CDR3 length is 13 residues. CDR3 DNA sequence: TGTGCCAGCAGTTTACCCCGAGCCGGGGAGCTGTTTTTT. This encodes CASSLPRAGELFF.

DNA of the CDR3: TGTGCCAGCAGCACCACTCCCAGGGTCCAAGAGACCCAGTACTTC. It specifies CASSTTPRVQETQYF. The V and J genes are TRBV9 and TRBJ2-5; D perhaps matches TRBD1 (5 bases). Germline V gene data show CDR1 as SGDLS and CDR2 as YYNGEE. With 4 bases removed from V and 1 base from J, the gap between germline ends came to 14 bases. CDR3 length: 15 residues.

The CDR3 loop is CATSDLTENYGYTF. In DNA form, the CDR3 reads TGTGCCACCAGTGATTTGACAGAAAACTATGGCTACACCTTC. The rearrangement joins TRBV24-1 to TRBJ1-2; D not certain. The V and J ends lost 0 bases and 2 bases respectively, with 6 bases between them. Per germline, CDR1 KGHDR and CDR2 SFDVKD. The length of the CDR3 is 14 residues.

The chain recombines TRBV4-3 with TRBJ2-1; no reliable D call. Trimming pared 8 bases from V and 8 bases from J, leaving 22 bases between. CDR1 LGHNA and CDR2 YSLEER come from the germline V gene. The CDR3 sequence is 15 residues long. The CDR3, as DNA: TGCGCCAGCGGGTCCTCCCTAGGCCCTGTGTATGAGCAGTTCTTC. Its translation is CASGSSLGPVYEQFF.

V is TRBV2 and J is TRBJ1-5, with 7 positions matching TRBD1. Trimming cost V 6 bases and J 4 bases; bases outside gene matches: 9. The CDR3 contains 15 residues. CDR1 is SNHLY, CDR2 FYNNEI, per germline. The CDR3 bases are TGTGCCAGCAGACGCCGGACAGGCGATAATCAGCCCCAGCATTTT. It codes for CASRRRTGDNQPQHF.

DNA for the CDR3: TGTGCCAGCAGCTTTACCTTGACTAGCGGGAGCTACGAGCAGTACTTC. Protein product: CASSFTLTSGSYEQYF. The V and J genes are TRBV5-5 and TRBJ2-7; 12 bases fit TRBD2. Germline V lookup: CDR1 SGHKS, CDR2 YYEKEE (reference sequence). The length of the CDR3 is 16 residues. The V gene end was trimmed by 2 bases and the J gene end by 3 bases; junction bases not matched to a gene: 6.

This sequence joins TRBV2 and TRBJ1-4; no clear D. The CDR3 is made up of 16 amino acids. Germline values: CDR1 SNHLY, CDR2 FYNNEI. Deletions cut 1 base from V and 4 bases from J, with 13 bases between. The CDR3 is CASSEVSARINEKLFF. The CDR3 nucleotides read TGTGCCAGCAGTGAAGTCTCCGCCAGGATTAATGAAAAACTGTTTTTT.

This clone was counted a single time. The V gene is TRBV6-5, the J gene TRBJ2-3; TRBD2 matches at 12 bases. The CDR3 is made up of 15 amino acids. V lost 6 bases and J lost 6; bases outside the gene matches: 7. Germline V CDR1 and CDR2: MNHEY, SVGAGI. The CDR3 region is CASRTSGSFSDTQYF. CDR3 DNA sequence: TGTGCCAGCAGGACTAGCGGGAGTTTTTCTGATACGCAGTATTTT.

The chain combines TRBV9 with TRBJ1-2; 7 bases match TRBD1. The V segment lost 3 bases and the J segment 7 bases; nucleotides outside the gene matches: 6. Germline V gene sequence: CDR1 SGDLS, CDR2 YYNGEE. This CDR3 comprises 13 residues. This CDR3 is CASSGGGRGGYTF. The CDR3 DNA is TGTGCCAGCAGCGGAGGGGGCAGGGGTGGCTACACCTTC.

Note on this clone: A read error may produce the germline difference seen at one junction end. The chain couples TRBV6-2 or TRBV6-3 to TRBJ2-7; D call uncertain. In germline, CDR1 is MNHEY, CDR2 SVGEGT. This CDR3 comprises 11 residues. Here the CDR3 DNA reads TGTGCCAGCAGTTACTCCTCCGAGCAGTACTTC. Translation: CASSYSSEQYF.

CDR3: CASSEGGQGLNTEAFF. Written as DNA, the CDR3 is TGTGCCAGCAGCGAGGGGGGACAGGGTTTGAACACTGAAGCTTTCTTT. This chain connects TRBV9 to TRBJ1-1; TRBD1 matches 9 bases. Germline lookup yields CDR1 SGDLS and CDR2 YYNGEE. CDR3 length: 16 amino acids. The junction had 6 bases not matched to a gene; V was cut back by 3 bases and J by 0 bases.

This clone was detected a few times. The genes are TRBV2 and TRBJ1-4; perhaps TRBD1 as D (5 bases). Germline CDR1 and CDR2: SNHLY and FYNNEI. The CDR3 contains 13 residues. The germline V and J ends were trimmed by 6 bases and 4 bases, with 9 bases remaining between them. The CDR3 DNA sequence: TGTGCCAGCAGAAACAGGTTTAATGAAAAACTGTTTTTT. Protein product: CASRNRFNEKLFF.

This clone was counted a single time. The CDR3 here is CASRTGLDSPLHF. CDR3 nucleotide sequence: TGTGCCAGCAGGACAGGGCTGGATTCACCCCTCCACTTT. The V gene is TRBV12-3 or TRBV12-4, the J gene TRBJ1-6, with TRBD1 matching 7 bases. V gave up 6 bases and J gave up 8 bases; unmatched junction bases: 4. The CDR3 is 13 amino acids.

V is TRBV7-2 and J is TRBJ1-1; TRBD1 matches at 7 bases. Per the germline V gene, CDR1 is SGHTA and CDR2 is FQGNSA. The CDR3 length is 15 residues. V lost 6 bases, J lost 6 bases, and 13 bases stayed unmatched. The CDR3 here is CASREKAGGIAEAFF. CDR3 nucleotides: TGTGCCAGCAGGGAAAAGGCAGGGGGAATCGCTGAAGCTTTCTTT.

The CDR3 DNA follows: TGTGCCAGCAGCGAGGGGGAGAGCACAGATACGCAGTATTTT. It yields the protein CASSEGESTDTQYF. The chain employs TRBV9 and TRBJ2-3, with a tentative D call TRBD1 (6 bases). This CDR3 has 14 residues. Germline V gives CDR1 SGDLS, CDR2 YYNGEE. With 3 bases removed from V and 0 bases from J, the gap between germline ends came to 8 bases.

On this clone: Other DNA sequences of this sample code for an identical CDR3. The rearrangement joins TRBV15 to TRBJ1-5; 7 nucleotides match TRBD1. This CDR3 has 16 amino acids. Trimming at V came to 0 bases and at J to 4 bases, leaving 6 bases not matched to a gene. The germline V gene has CDR1 LNHNV and CDR2 YYDKDF (reference sequence). In DNA, the CDR3 is TGTGCCACCAGCAGAGATCGGGGGACAGCGAATCAGCCCCAGCATTTT. This gives the protein CATSRDRGTANQPQHF.

The chain has TRBV9 and TRBJ2-1, with 12 bases that match TRBD2. This CDR3 contains 15 residues. J lost 7 bases, V lost 4 bases, and 6 bases had no gene match. Germline-derived CDR1 and CDR2 are SGDLS and YYNGEE. The CDR3 reads CASSLGTSGWNEQFF. CDR3 coding DNA: TGTGCCAGCAGCCTCGGGACTAGCGGGTGGAATGAGCAGTTCTTC.

The chain couples TRBV5-5 to TRBJ2-7; 8 bases fit TRBD1. Trimming removed 0 bases from V and 6 bases from J; junction bases left unmatched: 8. The CDR3 contains 15 residues. Germline CDR1 is SGHKS and CDR2 is YYEKEE (reference sequence). CDR3 in DNA: TGTGCCAGCAGCTTGGTGGAGGCAGGGGGCAGCGAGCAGTACTTC. This encodes CASSLVEAGGSEQYF.

The chain carries TRBV6-2 or TRBV6-3 and TRBJ2-3; 12 positions agree with TRBD2. With V trimmed by 5 bases and J by 9 bases, 12 bases remained unmatched. Per germline, CDR1 MNHEY and CDR2 SVGEGT. This CDR3 is built from 16 residues. The chain's CDR3 is CASSNGLAGRPGTQYF. CDR3 DNA sequence: TGTGCCAGCAGTAACGGACTAGCGGGACGCCCAGGGACGCAGTATTTT.

The chain uses TRBV18 and TRBJ1-3; possible D gene TRBD1, 6 bases. V was trimmed by 6 bases and J by 16 bases, leaving 22 bases between them. The CDR3 is made up of 13 amino acids. Germline CDR1 is KGHSH and CDR2 is LQKENI. CDR3 sequence (DNA): TGTGCCAGCTCCCGCGACAGGCCCGCGTCCTCGTATTTT. Its protein is CASSRDRPASSYF.